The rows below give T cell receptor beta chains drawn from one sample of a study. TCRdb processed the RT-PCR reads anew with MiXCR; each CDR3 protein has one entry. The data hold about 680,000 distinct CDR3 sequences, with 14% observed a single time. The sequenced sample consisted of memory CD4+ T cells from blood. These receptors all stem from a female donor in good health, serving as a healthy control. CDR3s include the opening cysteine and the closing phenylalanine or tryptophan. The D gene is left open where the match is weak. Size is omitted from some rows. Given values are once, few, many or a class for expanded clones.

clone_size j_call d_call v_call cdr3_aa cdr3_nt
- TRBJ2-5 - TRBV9 CASSVTGASETQYF TGTGCCAGCAGCGTAACCGGGGCATCAGAGACCCAGTACTTC
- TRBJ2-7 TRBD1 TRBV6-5 CASRNTGEGEDEQYF TGTGCCAGCAGGAATACAGGGGAAGGAGAGGATGAGCAGTACTTC
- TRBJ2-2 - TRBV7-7 CASSPNLGSTGELFF TGTGCCAGCAGCCCAAACCTGGGGAGCACCGGGGAGCTGTTTTTT
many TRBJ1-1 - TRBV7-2 CASSLIAGDTEAFF TGTGCCAGCAGCTTAATCGCAGGGGACACTGAAGCTTTCTTT
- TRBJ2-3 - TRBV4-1 CASSQLGREADTQYF TGCGCCAGCAGCCAATTGGGCAGGGAGGCAGATACGCAGTATTTT
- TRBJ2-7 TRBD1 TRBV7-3 CASSLGQGFHEQYF TGTGCCAGCAGCTTAGGACAGGGCTTCCACGAGCAGTACTTC
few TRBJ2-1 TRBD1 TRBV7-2 CASSLQGDNEQFF TGTGCCAGCAGCTTACAGGGGGACAATGAGCAGTTCTTC
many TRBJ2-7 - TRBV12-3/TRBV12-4 CASSPLWVEQYF TGTGCCAGCAGTCCCCTCTGGGTCGAGCAGTACTTC
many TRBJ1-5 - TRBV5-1 CASSLALGRENQPQHF TGCGCCAGCAGCTTGGCCCTTGGGCGGGAAAATCAGCCCCAGCATTTT
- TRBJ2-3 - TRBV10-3 CAISDPQGRGTDTQYF TGTGCCATCAGCGACCCACAGGGAAGAGGCACAGATACGCAGTATTTT
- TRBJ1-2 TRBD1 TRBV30 CAQGQTYYGYTF TGTGCCCAGGGACAGACTTACTATGGCTACACCTTC
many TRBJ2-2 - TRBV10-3 CAITKGVNTGELFF TGTGCCATTACAAAAGGGGTAAACACCGGGGAGCTGTTTTTT
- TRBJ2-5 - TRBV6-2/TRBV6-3 CASSYSKQGNQETQYF TGTGCCAGCAGTTACTCGAAACAGGGAAACCAAGAGACCCAGTACTTC
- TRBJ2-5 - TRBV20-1 CSARPRLGGRSETQYF TGCAGTGCTAGACCGCGCCTTGGAGGGAGGTCGGAGACCCAGTACTTC
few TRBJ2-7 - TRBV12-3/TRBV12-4 CASSLGRNSKSNEQYF TGTGCCAGCAGTTTAGGAAGGAACAGCAAGTCGAACGAGCAGTACTTC
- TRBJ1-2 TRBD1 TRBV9 CASSVQGEGTGTGYTF TGTGCCAGCAGCGTCCAGGGGGAAGGGACAGGGACTGGCTACACCTTC
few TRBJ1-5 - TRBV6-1 CASSERGALAQHF TGTGCCAGCAGTGAAAGGGGGGCACTAGCCCAGCATTTT
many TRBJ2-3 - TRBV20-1 CSARGLANTDTQYF TGCAGTGCTAGAGGGCTAGCGAACACAGATACGCAGTATTTT
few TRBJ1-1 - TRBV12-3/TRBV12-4 CASSEHQGTAEAFF TGTGCCAGCAGCGAACACCAGGGTACCGCTGAAGCTTTCTTT
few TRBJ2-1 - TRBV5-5 CASSLRLATNNEQFF TGTGCCAGCAGCTTGAGGCTAGCGACCAACAATGAGCAGTTCTTC
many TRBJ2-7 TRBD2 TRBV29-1 CSVVTGSTSGRYYEQYF TGCAGCGTTGTTACAGGGAGCACTAGCGGGAGATACTACGAGCAGTACTTC
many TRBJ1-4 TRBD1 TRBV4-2 CASSPGQGVEKLFF TGTGCCAGCAGCCCCGGACAGGGCGTCGAAAAACTGTTTTTT
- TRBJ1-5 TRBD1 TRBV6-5 CASSTGTGLNQPQHF TGTGCCAGCAGTACCGGGACAGGCCTCAATCAGCCCCAGCATTTT
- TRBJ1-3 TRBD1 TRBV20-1 CSALPGTGSGNTIYF TGCAGTGCCTTACCAGGGACAGGCTCTGGAAACACCATATATTTT
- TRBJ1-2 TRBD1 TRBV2 CASTVHLGQGLSGYTF TGTGCCAGCACCGTACACCTGGGACAGGGACTATCCGGCTACACCTTC
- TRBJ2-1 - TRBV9 CASSPRGAPDNEQFF TGTGCCAGCAGCCCACGGGGGGCCCCTGACAATGAGCAGTTCTTC
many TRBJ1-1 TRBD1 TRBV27 CASSLSGGGTEAFF TGCGCCAGCAGCTTGTCAGGGGGCGGGACTGAAGCTTTCTTT
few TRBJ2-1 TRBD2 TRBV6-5 CASALRTSGTRGEQFF TGTGCCAGCGCACTTCGGACTAGCGGGACCAGGGGTGAGCAGTTCTTC
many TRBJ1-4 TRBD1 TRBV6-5 CASSLGQGRLFF TGTGCCAGCAGTTTGGGACAGGGGAGGCTGTTTTTT
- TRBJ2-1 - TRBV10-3 CAISALGNEQFF TGTGCCATCAGTGCTCTCGGGAATGAGCAGTTCTTC
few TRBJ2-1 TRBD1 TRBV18 CASSPGQGGSYNEQFF TGTGCCAGCTCACCCGGACAGGGTGGGTCCTACAATGAGCAGTTCTTC
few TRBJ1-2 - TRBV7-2 CASSGGRGGDYTF TGTGCCAGCAGCGGGGGCCGGGGTGGCGACTACACCTTC
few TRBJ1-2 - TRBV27 CASTPTGGYYGYTF TGTGCCAGCACTCCAACGGGGGGCTACTATGGCTACACCTTC
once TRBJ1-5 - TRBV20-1 CSAPDQGNQPQHF TGCAGTGCCCCTGACCAGGGTAATCAGCCCCAGCATTTT